The 24 T cell receptor beta chains below were found in one sample sequenced in a study of T cell repertoires in cytomegalovirus infection. Their antigen targets remain unknown. TCRdb called the reads again in MiXCR, with one record for every CDR3 protein. The table lists 360,000 or so distinct CDR3 sequences, roughly 34% of them singletons. The specimen was cultured PBMCs, collected from culture after CMV antigen stimulation. These receptors all come from a human donor in good health (CMV status not recorded). Some clones in this sample may be carry-over from other donors' samples.

The chain uses TRBV7-8 and TRBJ1-2; TRBD1 agrees at 9 bases. The CDR3 is made up of 13 amino acids. Germline values: CDR1 SGHVS, CDR2 FQNEAQ. V lost 5 bases, J lost 6 bases, and 4 bases stayed unmatched. The CDR3 bases are TGTGCCAGCAGCGTACAGGGGGCGGATGGCTACACCTTC. This translates into CASSVQGADGYTF.

The rearrangement links TRBV4-1 to TRBJ2-1; D assignment may be TRBD1 or TRBD2 (5 bases each). The CDR3 is 17 amino acids. Looked up from germline, CDR1 is MGHRA and CDR2 is YSYEKL. The V gene lost 0 bases and the J gene lost 2 bases, with 14 bases spanning the gap. CDR3 region: CASSQEVTRGPYNEQFF. CDR3 coding DNA: TGCGCCAGCAGCCAAGAAGTTACACGGGGCCCCTACAATGAGCAGTTCTTC.

The chain links TRBV7-9 to TRBJ2-1; no clear D. Per germline, CDR1 SEHNR and CDR2 FQNEAQ (reference sequence). CDR3 length: 12 residues. V lost 1 base, J lost 12 bases, and 10 bases lay in between. Here the CDR3 DNA reads TGTGCCAGCAGCTTAGTGGGCTATTGGCAGTTCTTC. This codes for CASSLVGYWQFF. Looking up the rest from reference TRBV7-9 and TRBJ2-1 gives the full variable domain: DTGVSQNPRHKITKRGQNVTFRCDPISEHNRLYWYRQTLGQGPEFLTYFQNEAQLEKSRLLSDRFSAERPKGSFSTLEIQRTEQGDSAMYLCASSLVGYWQFFGPGTRLTVL.

The V gene is TRBV7-8, the J gene TRBJ2-1, with unresolved D. Trimming took off 2 bases at V and 6 bases at J, with 11 bases between the two ends. Looked up from germline, CDR1 is SGHVS and CDR2 is FQNEAQ. The CDR3 totals 14 residues. The CDR3 DNA is TGTGCCAGCAGCTTATACAGTGTGGGCAATGAGCAGTTCTTC. Translation: CASSLYSVGNEQFF.

This clonotype was seen only a few times. The chain carries TRBV7-9 and TRBJ2-3; D remains unclear. V gave up 6 bases and J gave up 1 base, with 5 bases separating them. Germline values: CDR1 SEHNR, CDR2 FQNEAQ (reference sequence). CDR3 size: 12 residues. The DNA for the CDR3 is TGTGCCAGCAGACTGGGCACAGATACGCAGTATTTT. Translation: CASRLGTDTQYF.

The sample holds many counts of this clonotype. The chain combines TRBV7-2 with TRBJ2-1, with TRBD2 matching over 9 bases. This CDR3 has 15 residues. With 3 bases clipped from V and 8 bases from J, the junction kept 8 bases outside the gene matches. Germline CDR1 reads SGHTA; CDR2 reads FQGNSA. CDR3: CASSFLAGGPDEQFF. The CDR3 DNA sequence: TGTGCCAGCAGCTTTTTGGCGGGAGGGCCCGATGAGCAGTTCTTC.

This clonotype was recorded a few times. The chain combines TRBV6-5 with TRBJ2-7; D is uncertain. The germline V and J ends were trimmed by 4 bases and 0 bases, with 1 base remaining between them. The germline V gene encodes CDR1 MNHEY and CDR2 SVGAGI. CDR3 length: 11 residues. The CDR3 spells CASSFSYEQYV. The CDR3 DNA reads TGTGCCAGCAGTTTCTCCTACGAGCAGTACGTC.

This chain links TRBV3-1 with TRBJ1-1; D ambiguous. The CDR3 length is 13 residues. CDR1 and CDR2 from the germline V gene are LGHDT and YNNKEL (reference sequence). V was clipped by 0 bases and J by 7 bases, with 9 bases between them. CDR3 in amino acids: CASSQESGLEAFF. The CDR3, as DNA: TGTGCCAGCAGCCAAGAGAGTGGGCTTGAAGCTTTCTTT. The whole variable domain, filled in from reference TRBV3-1 and TRBJ1-1, reads DTAVSQTPKYLVTQMGNDKSIKCEQNLGHDTMYWYKQDSKKFLKIMFSYNNKELIINETVPNRFSPKSPDKAHLNLHINSLELGDSAVYFCASSQESGLEAFFGQGTRLTVV.

The chain employs TRBV4-3 and TRBJ2-7; D ambiguous. The V end lost 0 bases, the J end lost 6 bases, and 12 bases lay between the germline ends. This CDR3 has 14 amino acids. Germline CDR1 is LGHNA and CDR2 is YSLEER. In DNA, the CDR3 is TGCGCCAGCAGCCAAGATACAAGGACCCCCGAGCAGTACTTC. As protein: CASSQDTRTPEQYF.

The rearrangement links TRBV7-9 to TRBJ2-1; TRBD1 agrees at 9 bases. The CDR3 is 15 residues long. Trimming cost V 1 base and J 8 bases; bases outside gene matches: 6. Germline V lookup: CDR1 SEHNR, CDR2 FQNEAQ (reference sequence). This CDR3 reads CASSLVDRGYDEQFF. DNA of the CDR3: TGTGCCAGCAGCTTAGTAGACAGGGGGTACGATGAGCAGTTCTTC. Together with reference TRBV7-9 and TRBJ2-1, the CDR3 gives the full variable domain: DTGVSQNPRHKITKRGQNVTFRCDPISEHNRLYWYRQTLGQGPEFLTYFQNEAQLEKSRLLSDRFSAERPKGSFSTLEIQRTEQGDSAMYLCASSLVDRGYDEQFFGPGTRLTVL.

Ten or more counts support this clonotype. This chain uses TRBV6-5 with TRBJ2-5; D perhaps matches TRBD2 (7 bases). The CDR3 runs 19 residues. The V end lost 0 bases, the J end lost 1 base, and 21 bases lay between the germline ends. In germline, CDR1 is MNHEY, CDR2 SVGAGI. The CDR3 spells CASSYSSGWDRGAQETQYF. CDR3 sequence (DNA): TGTGCCAGCAGTTACTCGAGCGGTTGGGACCGGGGGGCCCAAGAGACCCAGTACTTC.

This clonotype appeared a few times. The chain employs TRBV6-6 and TRBJ2-7; D remains ambiguous. The V end lost 5 bases, the J end lost 4 bases, and 21 bases lay between the germline ends. The CDR3 extends over 16 amino acids. The germline V gene has CDR1 MNHNY and CDR2 SVGAGI (reference sequence). CDR3 coding DNA: TGTGCCAGCAGTGTAACCCGCAAGATAACTACGTACGAGCAGTACTTC. Translating gives CASSVTRKITTYEQYF.

The genes are TRBV12-3 or TRBV12-4 and TRBJ1-1; D not certain. This CDR3 is 13 amino acids long. The germline V and J ends were trimmed by 2 bases and 3 bases, with 7 bases remaining between them. This CDR3 reads CASSLWGYTEAFF. CDR3 DNA: TGTGCCAGCAGTTTATGGGGTTACACTGAAGCTTTCTTT.

The rearrangement uses TRBV7-2 and TRBJ2-5, with TRBD2 as a possible D gene (5 bases). V shed 1 base and J shed 5 bases, with 11 bases lying between them. There are 14 residues in the CDR3. The V gene's germline CDR1 is SGHTA and CDR2 FQGNSA. CDR3 bases: TGTGCCAGCAGCTTAGTTGAGGGAACCGAGACCCAGTACTTC. It is translated as CASSLVEGTETQYF.

There are a few counts of this clonotype. The rearrangement joins TRBV4-3 to TRBJ2-7, with TRBD2 as a possible D gene (6 bases). This CDR3 contains 16 residues. The germline gives CDR1 LGHNA, CDR2 YSLEER. The V end was cut by 0 bases, the J end by 4 bases, with 16 bases between. The CDR3 DNA reads TGCGCCAGCAGCCAAGAGCTCGCCGGGAGTCGGTACGAGCAGTACTTC. Translation gives CASSQELAGSRYEQYF.

This clonotype has a handful of counts. V usage is TRBV6-1 and J usage is TRBJ2-7; D is possibly TRBD1 (6 bases). V lost 7 bases and J 0 bases, leaving 19 bases between the germline ends. CDR1 and CDR2 (germline): MNHNS, SASEGT. The CDR3 has 16 residues. CDR3 loop: CASKGIQQGDSYEQYF. CDR3 in DNA: TGTGCCAGCAAGGGTATACAACAGGGAGACTCCTACGAGCAGTACTTC.

The chain employs TRBV7-2 and TRBJ2-3; possibly TRBD1 or TRBD2 for D (5 bases each). The CDR3 covers 15 residues. Germline CDR1 is SGHTA and CDR2 is FQGNSA. Between the trimmed V and J ends, which lost 1 base and 2 bases, there was a span of 10 bases. CDR3 nucleotide sequence: TGTGCCAGCAGCTTAGGTGTGGGGGTCACAGATACGCAGTATTTT. Protein sequence: CASSLGVGVTDTQYF. The variable domain in full, completed from reference TRBV7-2 and TRBJ2-3, reads GAGVSQSPSNKVTEKGKDVELRCDPISGHTALYWYRQSLGQGLEFLIYFQGNSAPDKSGLPSDRFSAERTGGSVSTLTIQRTQQEDSAVYLCASSLGVGVTDTQYFGPGTRLTVL.

The rearrangement joins TRBV2 to TRBJ2-3; no clear D. The CDR3 runs to 14 residues. Germline V lookup: CDR1 SNHLY, CDR2 FYNNEI. Trimming removed 3 bases at V and 2 bases at J, with 9 bases between. CDR3 DNA sequence: TGTGCCAGCAGTGATACGTATGCCACAGATACGCAGTATTTT. Encoded protein: CASSDTYATDTQYF.

V is TRBV28 and J is TRBJ2-1, with TRBD2 matching over 11 bases. This CDR3 region has 15 residues. CDR1 is MDHEN, CDR2 SYDVKM, per germline. The V gene end was trimmed by 9 bases and the J gene end by 6 bases; junction bases not matched to a gene: 10. CDR3 protein: CASRLAGPLGNEQFF. Here the CDR3 DNA reads TGTGCCAGTAGACTAGCGGGACCTTTGGGCAATGAGCAGTTCTTC.

This clonotype was detected only a few times. The J gene is TRBJ2-1, the V gene TRBV7-6; tentative D call: TRBD2 (6 bases). Germline V lookup: CDR1 SGHVS, CDR2 FNYEAQ. V was cut by 5 bases and J by 3 bases, with 20 bases left in between. The CDR3 runs to 17 residues. CDR3 bases: TGTGCCAGCAGCCCAGTTATTCCTCTGGGAGGCTACAATGAGCAGTTCTTC. Protein sequence: CASSPVIPLGGYNEQFF.

This clonotype was observed a handful of times. The gene calls are TRBV11-2 and TRBJ2-7; 10 positions agree with TRBD2. With 3 bases clipped from V and 5 bases from J, the junction kept 7 bases outside the gene matches. The germline V gene encodes CDR1 SGHAT and CDR2 FQNNGV. CDR3 length equals 15 residues. CDR3 DNA: TGTGCCAGCAGCTTGGAGCGGGAGGGCCTCGACGAGCAGTACGTC. The encoded protein is CASSLEREGLDEQYV.

This clonotype was recorded only once. This chain uses TRBV6-6 with TRBJ2-5; D is tentatively TRBD1 or TRBD2 (5 bases each). Germline CDR1 reads MNHNY; CDR2 reads SVGAGI (reference sequence). The V and J ends lost 10 bases and 2 bases respectively, with 23 bases between them. The CDR3 runs to 16 residues. Here the CDR3 DNA reads TGTGCCACGGCGGAAGTAGGGGACGGAAGGCAAGAGACCCAGTACTTC. Protein: CATAEVGDGRQETQYF.

The rearrangement joins TRBV2 to TRBJ2-7, with D uncertain. The CDR3 is made up of 13 amino acids. Germline assignment: CDR1 SNHLY and CDR2 FYNNEI. Trimming stripped 4 bases from V and 3 bases from J, with 10 bases between. The DNA of the CDR3 is TGTGCCAGCAGTGCCGGTTTGGGCTACGAGCAGTACGTC. This translates into CASSAGLGYEQYV.

The chain carries TRBV19 and TRBJ1-6; TRBD1 agrees at 7 bases. Germline V gene lookup returns CDR1 LNHDA and CDR2 SQIVND (reference sequence). With 4 bases clipped from V and 1 base from J, the junction kept 7 bases outside the gene matches. CDR3 length: 17 residues. CDR3 loop: CASSTGQAGSYNSPLHF. The CDR3 region has the DNA TGTGCCAGTAGTACCGGACAGGCTGGGTCCTATAATTCACCCCTCCACTTT.